This T cell receptor beta chain originates from a study of CD8+ T cells in alopecia areata. Study details: Severity of treated patients was scored by affected scalp percentage.

Turning to this clone: Its specificity is not known.

Specified treatment: oral pan-JAK inhibitor, 5-10 mg twice daily. V dropped 0 bases and J dropped 0 bases, with 12 bases sitting between them. CDR1 is MGHRA, CDR2 YSYEKL, per germline. The CDR3 has 16 residues. Study-level points and caveats: Numerous expanded lesional clones remained in scalp and blood during tofacitinib. Treatment with tofacitinib significantly lowered scalp clonality and reduced expanded CD8+ clones among the top 100.

Investigators isolated RNA and reverse transcribed it into cDNA to act as the sequencing template. TCRdb's table, derived via immunoSEQ multiplex PCR, lists solely in-frame clones and lacks some. The data show under 350,000 clones, 58% seen once. The sample here was CD4+ T cells sorted from blood, taken at week 24, from a patient treated with tofacitinib. This sequence was found in a human donor with alopecia areata. V usage is TRBV4-1 and J usage is TRBJ2-7, with D maybe TRBD2 (5 bases). The CDR3 DNA follows: TGCGCCAGCAGCCAAGATGGTGGACGGGGCTCCTACGAGCAGTACTTC. Translated, it gives CASSQDGGRGSYEQYF.